The 5 T cell receptor beta chains given below trace back to one sample, sequenced in a study of identifying expanded T cells in peripheral blood. Assay used: immunoSEQ multiplex PCR; TCRdb lists only in-frame clones, some missing. The sample carries approximately 94,000 clones, 80% to 90% recorded once. Input material: blood. These receptors were taken from a person between 18 and 75 years old in good health.

The gene calls are TRBV5-1 and TRBJ2-7; D is unresolved. V was clipped by 1 base and J by 5 bases, with 13 bases between them. Germline loops: CDR1 SGHRS, CDR2 YFSETQ. This CDR3 region has 14 residues. CDR3 in amino acids: CASSLSGPLDEQYF. CDR3 nucleotides: TGCGCCAGCAGCTTGTCGGGTCCTTTGGACGAGCAGTACTTC.

The chain carries TRBV5-1 and TRBJ2-6, with a tentative D call TRBD1 (5 bases). The CDR3 has 16 amino acids. Trimming removed 1 base at V and 0 bases at J, with 8 bases between. The V gene's germline CDR1 is SGHRS and CDR2 YFSETQ. CDR3 sequence reads: CASSLRQSSGANVLTF. For the CDR3, the DNA is TGCGCCAGCAGCTTGCGACAGAGCTCTGGGGCCAACGTCCTGACTTTC. Full variable domain (rest looked up from reference TRBV5-1 and TRBJ2-6): KAGVTQTPRYLIKTRGQQVTLSCSPISGHRSVSWYQQTPGQGLQFLFEYFSETQRNKGNFPGRFSGRQFSNSRSEMNVSTLELGDSALYLCASSLRQSSGANVLTFGAGSRLTVL.

Of note for this clone: Other DNA sequences within the sample encode an identical CDR3. This rearrangement joins TRBV14 to TRBJ1-5; unclear D gene. In germline, CDR1 is SGHDN, CDR2 FVKESK. The CDR3 has 13 residues. V lost 1 base and J lost 4, with 5 bases in between. This CDR3 reads CASSQGPNQPQHF. In DNA form, the CDR3 reads TGTGCCAGCAGCCAAGGACCAAATCAGCCCCAGCATTTT.

CDR3 residues: CATSRDYSTQETQYF. The CDR3 nucleotides read TGTGCCACCAGCAGAGATTATAGTACCCAAGAGACCCAGTACTTC. The J gene is TRBJ2-5, the V gene TRBV15; D is ambiguous. The CDR3 has 15 amino acids. V was cut by 0 bases and J by 1 base, with 9 bases left in between. From germline, CDR1 is LNHNV and CDR2 YYDKDF (reference sequence).

The chain has TRBV19 and TRBJ1-1; D is unclear. The CDR3 runs to 14 residues. CDR1 and CDR2 (germline): LNHDA, SQIVND (reference sequence). V dropped 4 bases and J dropped 1 base, with 10 bases sitting between them. CDR3 in DNA: TGTGCCAGTAGTAAGGGCAACCCGAACACTGAAGCTTTCTTT. It is translated as CASSKGNPNTEAFF.